This T cell receptor (beta chain) was sequenced for a study of blood T cell repertoires in COVID-19. Study overall: Both acute and convalescent COVID-19 samples were obtained from the United States, Italy and Spain. PBMCs, B-cell-depleted T cells, or T cells provided the cDNA or gDNA that made up the material.

Original data processing: Quantification of nucleated cells was approximated via reference gene primer amplification. Some clones are missing from TCRdb's copy, which holds only in-frame ones; the method was immunoSEQ multiplex PCR. Clone size and V and J calls were adopted from that table, with D and trimming inferred from the DNA. The sample holds about 23,000 clones, 85% to 95% seen once. Trimming took off 6 bases at V and 4 bases at J, with 10 bases between the two ends. This CDR3 is 13 amino acids long. This clone was counted once. The origin of this receptor is a woman in her 50s with active COVID-19. The specimen was peripheral blood. The genes are TRBV12-3 or TRBV12-4 and TRBJ1-3; D call uncertain. CDR3 residues: CASRDLAGNTIYF. The DNA of the CDR3 is TGTGCCAGCAGGGACTTGGCAGGAAACACCATATATTTT.